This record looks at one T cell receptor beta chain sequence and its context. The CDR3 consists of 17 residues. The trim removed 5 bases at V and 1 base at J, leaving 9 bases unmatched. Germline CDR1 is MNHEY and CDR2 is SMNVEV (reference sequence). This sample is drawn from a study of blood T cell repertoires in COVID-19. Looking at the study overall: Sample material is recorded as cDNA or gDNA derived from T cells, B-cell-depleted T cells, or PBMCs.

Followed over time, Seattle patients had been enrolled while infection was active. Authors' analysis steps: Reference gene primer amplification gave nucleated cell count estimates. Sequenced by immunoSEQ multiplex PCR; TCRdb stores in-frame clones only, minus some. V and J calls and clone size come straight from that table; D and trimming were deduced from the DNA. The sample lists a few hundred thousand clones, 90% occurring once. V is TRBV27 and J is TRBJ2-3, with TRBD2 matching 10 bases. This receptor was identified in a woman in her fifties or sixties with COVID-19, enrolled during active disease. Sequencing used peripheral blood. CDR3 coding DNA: TGTGCCAGCAGTGGAGGGGAAGCGGGGGGGGGCACAGATACGCAGTATTTT. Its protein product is CASSGGEAGGGTDTQYF.